These T cell receptor beta chains were read from a single sample in a study of CD8 T cells in ankylosing spondylitis. From the 5' RACE reads, TCRdb called clonotypes with MiXCR, one entry per CDR3 protein. Of more than 600,000 distinct CDR3 sequences listed, 15% to 20% are singletons. Material: blood, either unsorted or a sorted T cell fraction (not recorded which). The receptors come from a male donor with ankylosing spondylitis. Each CDR3 is given with its conserved first and last residue. The order of the fields is V gene, CDR3 length, clone size, J gene, D gene, CDR3 DNA, CDR3 protein. The D gene is left open where the match is weak. Clone size, where shown, is once, few, many, or a class for clones that have expanded.

>TRBV29-1|13|.|TRBJ2-5|.
TGCAGCGCGGACCGAGGGGGTTTTGAGACCCAGTACTTC
CSADRGGFETQYF
>TRBV10-3|13|.|TRBJ2-3|TRBD1
TGTGCCATTGGGGACAGGGCCACAGATACGCAGTATTTT
CAIGDRATDTQYF
>TRBV6-5|12|.|TRBJ1-4|.
TGTGCCAGCGGGGGGGCCAATGAAAAACTGTTTTTT
CASGGANEKLFF
>TRBV20-1|14|.|TRBJ1-1|.
TGCAGTGCTGTCAGGGGATATGATAGCACTGAAGCTTTCTTT
CSAVRGYDSTEAFF
>TRBV5-1|18|.|TRBJ2-7|TRBD2
TGCGCCAGCAGCTTGGGGCTAGCGGGAGGGCCACTCTCCTACGAGCAGTACTTC
CASSLGLAGGPLSYEQYF
>TRBV20-1|14|few|TRBJ2-2|TRBD1
TGCAGTGCAAACAGGGGGTTGAGCACCGGGGAGCTGTTTTTT
CSANRGLSTGELFF
>TRBV5-5|15|few|TRBJ2-2|.
TGTGCCAGCAGCTTGGAGTATCACCGGGGCGGGGAGCTGTTTTTT
CASSLEYHRGGELFF
>TRBV7-2|14|.|TRBJ1-5|.
TGTGCCAGCAGCCCTGGACTGGGCGATCAGCCCCAGCATTTT
CASSPGLGDQPQHF
>TRBV12-3/TRBV12-4|14|few|TRBJ1-1|.
TGTGCCAGCTCAATATTCTCCACCAACACTGAAGCTTTCTTT
CASSIFSTNTEAFF
>TRBV7-7|14|few|TRBJ2-5|.
TGTGCTAGCAGCTCAGCTCCAGGGCAAGAGACCCAGTACTTC
CASSSAPGQETQYF
>TRBV20-1|15|few|TRBJ1-4|TRBD1
TGCAGTGCTAGGACAGGGGATGCAACTAATGAAAAACTGTTTTTT
CSARTGDATNEKLFF